This note documents a single T cell receptor beta chain sequence. Profiled with immunoSEQ multiplex PCR; TCRdb holds only in-frame clones, not every one. The table includes about 140,000 clones, 90% detected once. Trimming took off 4 bases at V and 1 base at J, with 14 bases between the two ends. Germline V lookup: CDR1 SGHTA, CDR2 FQGTGA. This CDR3 is built from 17 residues. This entry comes from a study of T cell responses to AZD1222 COVID-19 vaccine. This material consisted of peripheral blood, taken 28 days after the second AZD1222 dose. This TCR was recovered from an adult who received the AZD1222 COVID-19 vaccine. The chain recombines TRBV7-3 with TRBJ2-6; possibly TRBD1 for D (6 bases). The CDR3 here is CASSSHGQSSGANVLTF. The CDR3 nucleotides read TGTGCCAGCAGCTCCCACGGACAGTCATCTGGGGCCAACGTCCTGACTTTC.